Following are 7 T cell receptor beta chains from one sample sequenced in a study of blood T cell repertoires in COVID-19. Sequenced by immunoSEQ multiplex PCR; TCRdb stores in-frame clones only, minus some. The table records over 90,000 clones, around 92% of them present only once. Sequencing was performed on peripheral blood. These receptors all stem from a man aged 18 to 29 with acute or convalescent COVID-19.

The genes are TRBV2 and TRBJ1-6, with D tentatively TRBD1 (6 bases). The germline V and J ends were trimmed by 2 bases and 8 bases, with 13 bases remaining between them. The CDR3 has 15 amino acids. Germline V gives CDR1 SNHLY, CDR2 FYNNEI. The DNA of the CDR3 is TGTGCCAGCAGTGAACGGGGGGGGGCGGATTCACCCCTCCACTTT. Protein: CASSERGGADSPLHF. The full variable domain, rest sourced from reference TRBV2 and TRBJ1-6, is EPEVTQTPSHQVTQMGQEVILRCVPISNHLYFYWYRQILGQKVEFLVSFYNNEISEKSEIFDDQFSVERPDGSNFTLKIRSTKLEDSAMYFCASSERGGADSPLHFGNGTRLTVT.

The chain carries TRBV6-4 and TRBJ2-6; perhaps TRBD1 as D (5 bases). CDR1 is MRHNA, CDR2 SNTAGT, per germline. V was shortened by 5 bases and J by 4 bases, with 12 bases between the two germline ends. The CDR3 spans 15 residues. CDR3 nucleotide sequence: TGTGCCAGCAGTCAGGGCATTCCCGGGGCCAACGTCCTGACTTTC. Protein product: CASSQGIPGANVLTF.

The chain uses TRBV30 and TRBJ1-3; maybe TRBD1 (5 bases). CDR1 GTSNPN and CDR2 SVGIG come from the germline V gene (reference sequence). V gave up 2 bases and J gave up 6 bases, with 11 bases separating them. This CDR3 is 13 amino acids long. The CDR3, as DNA: TGTGCCTGGAGTAACGGAGGGGTAAACACCATATATTTT. Its protein is CAWSNGGVNTIYF.

The rearrangement links TRBV5-1 to TRBJ1-1; D gene uncertain. The CDR3 covers 15 residues. With 2 bases removed from V and 1 base from J, the gap between germline ends came to 12 bases. Germline lookup yields CDR1 SGHRS and CDR2 YFSETQ. The CDR3 DNA sequence: TGCGCCAGCAGCTTTTACAGCGGTGGGAACACTGAAGCTTTCTTT. Translation gives CASSFYSGGNTEAFF. The full variable domain, with the rest looked up from reference TRBV5-1 and TRBJ1-1, is KAGVTQTPRYLIKTRGQQVTLSCSPISGHRSVSWYQQTPGQGLQFLFEYFSETQRNKGNFPGRFSGRQFSNSRSEMNVSTLELGDSALYLCASSFYSGGNTEAFFGQGTRLTVV.

The CDR3: CASSTTGNTEAFF. In nucleotides, the CDR3 is TGTGCCAGCAGTACCACAGGGAACACTGAAGCTTTCTTT. The chain joins TRBV27 to TRBJ1-1, with D perhaps matching TRBD1 (5 bases). The V gene's germline CDR1 is MNHEY and CDR2 SMNVEV (reference sequence). This CDR3 spans 13 amino acids. Trimming removed 5 bases from V and 1 base from J, with 8 bases in between.

The chain is built from TRBV3-1 (or the pseudogene TRBV3-2) and TRBJ1-3; no clear D. Germline V gene lookup returns CDR1 LGHDT and CDR2 YNNKEL (reference sequence). V was shortened by 2 bases and J by 0 bases, with 5 bases between the two germline ends. The CDR3 runs to 14 residues. CDR3 in DNA: TGTGCCAGCAGCCAACTTAACTCTGGAAACACCATATATTTT. This encodes CASSQLNSGNTIYF.

This chain links TRBV2 with TRBJ1-5; D gene ambiguous. CDR3 size: 14 residues. V was cut by 4 bases and J by 0 bases, with 7 bases left in between. In germline, CDR1 is SNHLY, CDR2 FYNNEI. CDR3 sequence reads: CASSAASSNQPQHF. CDR3 coding DNA: TGTGCCAGCAGTGCAGCCAGTAGCAATCAGCCCCAGCATTTT.